This TCR beta chain was captured by sequencing in a study of cytomegalovirus exposure and HLA in healthy donors. Study-wide results and caveats: The authors later found HLA-associated TCR beta chains more clonally expanded than equally common others.

The CDR3 is 12 residues long. Germline-derived CDR1 and CDR2 are SQVTM and ANQGSEA. The V segment lost 4 bases and the J segment 3 bases; nucleotides outside the gene matches: 3. The PCR ran on 60 Vbeta and 13 Jbeta primers. Produced via immunoSEQ multiplex PCR; TCRdb's table is partial and in-frame only. The sample records 140,000 to 150,000 clones, around three quarters being singletons. Of note for this clone: Antigen specificity is unknown.

The sequencing input was PBMCs. The chain couples TRBV29-1 to TRBJ2-7; 7 nucleotides agree with TRBD1. The clonotype originates from a man between 35 and 55 years old in good health and CMV-seropositive. The CDR3 sequence is CSVVGQSYEQYF. CDR3 DNA: TGCAGCGTTGTGGGACAGAGCTACGAGCAGTACTTC.